The 3 T cell receptor beta chains below were found in one sample sequenced in a study of cytomegalovirus exposure and HLA in healthy donors. Primers included in the PCR were 60 Vbeta and 13 Jbeta primers. Sequencing was performed with immunoSEQ multiplex PCR; in TCRdb, only in-frame clones are kept and a portion is missing. The sample contains 150,000 to 200,000 clones, around four fifths of which appear only once. The sequenced sample consisted of PBMCs. Receptors originate from a woman in her fifties or sixties in good health and CMV-seronegative.

The chain's CDR3 is CASSRTRGVETQYF. CDR3 DNA sequence: TGCGCCAGCAGCAGGACAAGGGGCGTCGAGACCCAGTACTTC. This sequence joins TRBV4-3 and TRBJ2-5, with a tentative D call TRBD1 (5 bases). Germline CDR1 LGHNA, CDR2 YSLEER. V was pared by 5 bases and J by 5 bases, with 15 bases between. The CDR3 consists of 14 residues.

This chain connects TRBV7-9 to TRBJ2-1; 7 positions match TRBD1. CDR1 is SEHNR, CDR2 FQNEAQ, per germline (reference sequence). The CDR3 runs to 17 residues. The J segment lost 0 bases and the V segment lost 2 bases, leaving 7 bases of the junction unmatched. This CDR3 is CASSLTRGTVSYNEQFF. CDR3 bases: TGTGCCAGCAGCTTAACGAGGGGGACAGTCTCCTACAATGAGCAGTTCTTC.

The rearrangement joins TRBV20-1 to TRBJ1-2, with D unresolved. The germline CDR1 and CDR2 sequences are DFQATT and SNEGSKA (reference sequence). V gave up 3 bases and J gave up 3 bases, with 5 bases separating them. The CDR3 length is 11 residues. The CDR3 loop is CSASEDYGYTF. For the CDR3, the DNA is TGCAGTGCTAGTGAGGACTATGGCTACACCTTC.